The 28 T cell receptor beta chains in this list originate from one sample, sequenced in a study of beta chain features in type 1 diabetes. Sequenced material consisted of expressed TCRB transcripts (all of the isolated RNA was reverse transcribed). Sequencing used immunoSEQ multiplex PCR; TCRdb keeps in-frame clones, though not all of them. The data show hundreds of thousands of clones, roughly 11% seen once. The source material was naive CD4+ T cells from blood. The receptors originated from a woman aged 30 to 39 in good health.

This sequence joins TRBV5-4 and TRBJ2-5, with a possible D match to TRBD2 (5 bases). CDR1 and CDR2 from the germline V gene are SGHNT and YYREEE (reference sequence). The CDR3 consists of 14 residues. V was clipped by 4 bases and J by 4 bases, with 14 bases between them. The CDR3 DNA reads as TGTGCCAGCAGCCAAGGACCGGGGAGAGAGACCCAGTACTTC. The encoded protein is CASSQGPGRETQYF.

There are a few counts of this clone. The CDR3 DNA sequence: TGTGCCAGCAGTCAGGACAGGGACACTGAAGCTTTCTTT. Its protein is CASSQDRDTEAFF. The gene calls are TRBV28 and TRBJ1-1; TRBD1 agrees at 8 bases. The CDR3 covers 13 residues. Germline loops: CDR1 MDHEN, CDR2 SYDVKM. With V trimmed by 5 bases and J by 3 bases, 2 bases remained unmatched.

CDR3 amino acids: CASSLMRLAGSQETQYF. The CDR3 region has the DNA TGTGCCAGCAGCTTGATGCGGCTAGCGGGATCCCAAGAGACCCAGTACTTC. The V call is TRBV5-4, the J call TRBJ2-5; TRBD2 agrees at 9 bases. There are 17 residues in the CDR3. With 1 base clipped from V and 1 base from J, the junction kept 8 bases outside the gene matches. Germline values: CDR1 SGHNT, CDR2 YYREEE (reference sequence).

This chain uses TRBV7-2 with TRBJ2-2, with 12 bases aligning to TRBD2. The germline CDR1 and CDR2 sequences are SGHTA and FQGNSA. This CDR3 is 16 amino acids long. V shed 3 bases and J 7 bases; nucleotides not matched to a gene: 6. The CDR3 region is CASSFGLAGSSGELFF. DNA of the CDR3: TGTGCCAGCAGCTTCGGACTAGCGGGATCGAGCGGGGAGCTGTTTTTT. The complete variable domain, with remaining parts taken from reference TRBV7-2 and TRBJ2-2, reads GAGVSQSPSNKVTEKGKDVELRCDPISGHTALYWYRQSLGQGLEFLIYFQGNSAPDKSGLPSDRFSAERTGGSVSTLTIQRTQQEDSAVYLCASSFGLAGSSGELFFGEGSRLTVL.

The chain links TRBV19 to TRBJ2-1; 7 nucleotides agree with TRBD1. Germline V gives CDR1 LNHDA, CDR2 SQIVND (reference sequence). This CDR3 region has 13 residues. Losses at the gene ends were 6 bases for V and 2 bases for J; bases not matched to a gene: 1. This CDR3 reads CASRGTAYNEQFF. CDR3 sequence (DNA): TGTGCCAGTAGGGGGACAGCCTACAATGAGCAGTTCTTC.

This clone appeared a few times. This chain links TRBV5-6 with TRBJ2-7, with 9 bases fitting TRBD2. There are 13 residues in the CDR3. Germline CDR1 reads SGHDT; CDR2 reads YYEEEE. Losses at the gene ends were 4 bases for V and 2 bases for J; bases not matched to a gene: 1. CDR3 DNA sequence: TGTGCCAGCAGCCGGACTAGCGCCTACGAGCAGTACTTC. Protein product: CASSRTSAYEQYF.

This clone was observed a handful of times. The CDR3 protein is CASSPIGGDTQYF. CDR3 in DNA: TGTGCCAGCAGCCCAATAGGGGGAGATACGCAGTATTTT. V usage is TRBV7-3 and J usage is TRBJ2-3; TRBD1 is a possible D gene (6 bases). The CDR3 is 13 amino acids. Per the germline V gene, CDR1 is SGHTA and CDR2 is FQGTGA. Trimming stripped 5 bases from V and 5 bases from J, with 11 bases between. Variable domain in full (rest from reference TRBV7-3 and TRBJ2-3): GAGVSQTPSNKVTEKGKYVELRCDPISGHTALYWYRQSLGQGPEFLIYFQGTGAADDSGLPNDRFFAVRPEGSVSTLKIQRTERGDSAVYLCASSPIGGDTQYFGPGTRLTVL.

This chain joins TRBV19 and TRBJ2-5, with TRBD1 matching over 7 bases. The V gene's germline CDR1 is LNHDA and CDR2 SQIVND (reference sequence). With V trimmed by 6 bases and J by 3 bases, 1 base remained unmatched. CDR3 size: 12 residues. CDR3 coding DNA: TGTGCCAGTAGCGGGACAGAAGAGACCCAGTACTTC. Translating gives CASSGTEETQYF.

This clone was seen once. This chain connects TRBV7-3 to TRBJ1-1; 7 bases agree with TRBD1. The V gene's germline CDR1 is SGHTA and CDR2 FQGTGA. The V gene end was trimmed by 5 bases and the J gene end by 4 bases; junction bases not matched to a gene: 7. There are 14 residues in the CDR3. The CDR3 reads CASSPTAGGTEAFF. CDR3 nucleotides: TGTGCCAGCAGCCCAACCGCAGGGGGCACTGAAGCTTTCTTT.

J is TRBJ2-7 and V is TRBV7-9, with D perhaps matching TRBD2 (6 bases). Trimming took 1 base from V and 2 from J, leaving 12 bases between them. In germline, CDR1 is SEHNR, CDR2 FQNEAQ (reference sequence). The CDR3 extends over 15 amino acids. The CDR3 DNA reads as TGTGCCAGCAGCTTAGTACCGGGACTTCCCTACGAGCAGTACTTC. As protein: CASSLVPGLPYEQYF.

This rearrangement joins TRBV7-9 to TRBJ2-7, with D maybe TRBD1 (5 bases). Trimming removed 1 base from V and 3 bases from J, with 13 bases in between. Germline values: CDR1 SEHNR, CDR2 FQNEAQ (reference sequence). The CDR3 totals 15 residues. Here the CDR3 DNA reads TGTGCCAGCAGCTTAGGGCAGGGAAGCTTCTACGAGCAGTACTTC. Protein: CASSLGQGSFYEQYF.

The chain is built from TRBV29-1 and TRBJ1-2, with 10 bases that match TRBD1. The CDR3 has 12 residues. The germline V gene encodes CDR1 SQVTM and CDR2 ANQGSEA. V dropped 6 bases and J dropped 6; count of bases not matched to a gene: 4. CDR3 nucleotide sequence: TGCAGCGTCCTGACAGGGGGCCATGGCTACACCTTC. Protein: CSVLTGGHGYTF.

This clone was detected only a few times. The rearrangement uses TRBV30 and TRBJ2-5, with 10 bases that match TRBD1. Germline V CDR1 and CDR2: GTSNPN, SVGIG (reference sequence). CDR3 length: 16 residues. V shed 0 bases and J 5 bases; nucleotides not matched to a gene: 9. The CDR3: CAWSVGQGGLRETQYF. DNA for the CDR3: TGTGCCTGGAGTGTAGGACAGGGGGGTTTGCGGGAGACCCAGTACTTC.

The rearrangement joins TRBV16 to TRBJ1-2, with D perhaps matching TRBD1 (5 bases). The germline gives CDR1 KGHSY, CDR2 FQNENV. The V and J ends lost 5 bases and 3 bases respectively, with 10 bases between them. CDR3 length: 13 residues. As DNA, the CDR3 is TGTGCCAGCAGCTTCACAGGAGACTATGGCTACACCTTC. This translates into CASSFTGDYGYTF.

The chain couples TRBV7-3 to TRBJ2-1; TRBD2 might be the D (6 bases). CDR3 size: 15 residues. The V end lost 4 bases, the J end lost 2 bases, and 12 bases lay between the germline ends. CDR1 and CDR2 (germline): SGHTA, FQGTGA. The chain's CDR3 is CASSSSGVTYNEQFF. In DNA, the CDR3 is TGTGCCAGCAGCTCCTCGGGAGTCACCTACAATGAGCAGTTCTTC.

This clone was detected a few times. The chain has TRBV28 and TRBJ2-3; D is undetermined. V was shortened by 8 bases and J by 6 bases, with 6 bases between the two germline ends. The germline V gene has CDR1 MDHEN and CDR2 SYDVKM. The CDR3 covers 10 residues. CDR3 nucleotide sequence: TGTGCCAGCCAATCCGATACGCAGTATTTT. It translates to CASQSDTQYF.

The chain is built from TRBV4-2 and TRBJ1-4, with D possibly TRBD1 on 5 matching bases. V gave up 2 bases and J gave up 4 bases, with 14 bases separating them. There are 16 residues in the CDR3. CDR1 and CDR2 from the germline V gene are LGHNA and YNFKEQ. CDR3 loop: CASSQRAGLDNEKLFF. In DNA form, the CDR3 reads TGTGCCAGCAGCCAACGAGCAGGGCTAGATAATGAAAAACTGTTTTTT.

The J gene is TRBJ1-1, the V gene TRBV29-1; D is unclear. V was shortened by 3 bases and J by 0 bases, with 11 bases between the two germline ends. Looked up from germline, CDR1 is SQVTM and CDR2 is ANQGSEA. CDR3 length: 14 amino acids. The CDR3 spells CSVDGGSMNTEAFF. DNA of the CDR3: TGCAGCGTTGATGGTGGGAGCATGAACACTGAAGCTTTCTTT. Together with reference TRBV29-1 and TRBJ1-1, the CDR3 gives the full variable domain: SAVISQKPSRDICQRGTSLTIQCQVDSQVTMMFWYRQQPGQSLTLIATANQGSEATYESGFVIDKFPISRPNLTFSTLTVSNMSPEDSSIYLCSVDGGSMNTEAFFGQGTRLTVV.

The CDR3 bases are TGCAGCGTTAGGAGGGGGGGGTCCTACAATGAGCAGTTCTTC. Translated, it gives CSVRRGGSYNEQFF. J is TRBJ2-1 and V is TRBV29-1, with D perhaps TRBD2 (7 bases). Germline assignment: CDR1 SQVTM and CDR2 ANQGSEA. V was clipped by 5 bases and J by 1 base, with 12 bases between them. The CDR3 contains 14 residues.

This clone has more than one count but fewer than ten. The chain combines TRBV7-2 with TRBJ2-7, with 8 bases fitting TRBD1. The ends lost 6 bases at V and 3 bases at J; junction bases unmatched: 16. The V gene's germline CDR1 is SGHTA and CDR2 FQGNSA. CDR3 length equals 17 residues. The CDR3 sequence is CASSPGRGRARGYEQYF. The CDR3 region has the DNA TGTGCCAGCAGTCCGGGCAGGGGGCGCGCCCGTGGCTACGAGCAGTACTTC.

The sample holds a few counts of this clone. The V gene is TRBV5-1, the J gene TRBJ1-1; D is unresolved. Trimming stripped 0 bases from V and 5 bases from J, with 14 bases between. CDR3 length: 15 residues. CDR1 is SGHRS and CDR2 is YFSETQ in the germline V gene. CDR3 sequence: CASSLAGSSGTEAFF. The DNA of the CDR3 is TGCGCCAGCAGCTTGGCTGGGAGTAGTGGGACTGAAGCTTTCTTT.

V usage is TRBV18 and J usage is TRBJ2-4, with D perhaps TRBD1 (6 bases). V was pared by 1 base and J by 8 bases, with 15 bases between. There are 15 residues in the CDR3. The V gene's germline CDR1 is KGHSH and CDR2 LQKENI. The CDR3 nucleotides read TGTGCCAGCTCACCACGTACAGGGTCAAAGGACATTCAGTACTTC. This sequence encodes CASSPRTGSKDIQYF. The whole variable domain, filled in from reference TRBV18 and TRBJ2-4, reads NAGVMQNPRHLVRRRGQEARLRCSPMKGHSHVYWYRQLPEEGLKFMVYLQKENIIDESGMPKERFSAEFPKEGPSILRIQQVVRGDSAAYFCASSPRTGSKDIQYFGAGTRLSVL.

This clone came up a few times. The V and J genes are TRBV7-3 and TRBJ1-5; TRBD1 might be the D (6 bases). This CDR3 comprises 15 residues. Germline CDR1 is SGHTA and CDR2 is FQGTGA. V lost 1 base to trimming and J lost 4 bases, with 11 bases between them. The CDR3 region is CASSLSGGANQPQHF. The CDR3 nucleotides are TGTGCCAGCAGCTTAAGCGGGGGCGCAAATCAGCCCCAGCATTTT.

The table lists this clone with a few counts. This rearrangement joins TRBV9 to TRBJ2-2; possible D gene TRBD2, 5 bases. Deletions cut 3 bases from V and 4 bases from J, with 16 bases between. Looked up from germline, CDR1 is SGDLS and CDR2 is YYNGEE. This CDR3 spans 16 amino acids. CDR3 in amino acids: CASSDLPGWGTGELFF. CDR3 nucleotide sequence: TGTGCCAGCAGCGACCTCCCGGGGTGGGGCACCGGGGAGCTGTTTTTT.

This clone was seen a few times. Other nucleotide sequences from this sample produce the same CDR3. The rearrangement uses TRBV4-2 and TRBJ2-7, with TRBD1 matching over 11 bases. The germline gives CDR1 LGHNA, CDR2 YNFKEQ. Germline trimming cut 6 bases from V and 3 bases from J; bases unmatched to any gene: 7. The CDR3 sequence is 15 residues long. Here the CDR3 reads CASSQPGTGGYEQYF. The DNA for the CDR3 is TGTGCCAGCAGTCAACCCGGGACAGGGGGCTACGAGCAGTACTTC.

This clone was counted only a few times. CDR3 DNA: TGTGCCAGCAGTTCCCCAGGGGCGTACACTGAAGCTTTCTTT. This sequence encodes CASSSPGAYTEAFF. This chain links TRBV27 with TRBJ1-1; a possible D gene is TRBD1 (6 bases). The CDR3 consists of 14 residues. V shed 4 bases and J shed 3 bases, with 12 bases lying between them. Germline CDR1 is MNHEY and CDR2 is SMNVEV (reference sequence).

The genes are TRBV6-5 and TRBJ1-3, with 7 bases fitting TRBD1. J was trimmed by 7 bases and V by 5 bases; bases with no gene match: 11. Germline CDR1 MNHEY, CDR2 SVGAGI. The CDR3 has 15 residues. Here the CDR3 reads CASSPNPTGMNTIYF. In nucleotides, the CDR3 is TGTGCCAGCAGTCCAAACCCGACAGGGATGAACACCATATATTTT.

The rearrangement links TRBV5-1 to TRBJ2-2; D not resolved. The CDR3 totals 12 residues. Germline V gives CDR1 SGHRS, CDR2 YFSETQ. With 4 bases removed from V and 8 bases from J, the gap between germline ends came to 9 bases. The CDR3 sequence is CASSPRFGELFF. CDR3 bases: TGCGCCAGCAGCCCCCGTTTTGGGGAGCTGTTTTTT.